Presented here are 10 T cell receptor beta chains from one specimen sequenced in a study of control samples from healthy donors and cancer patients. TCRdb's copy holds only in-frame clones and misses some; the assay was immunoSEQ multiplex PCR. Of 150,000 to 200,000 clones listed, 90% to 95% are singletons. Sequenced input: blood. All receptors derive from a woman aged 25 to 39 in good health.

The chain has TRBV29-1 and TRBJ2-1; 8 bases are shared with TRBD2. Germline V CDR1 and CDR2: SQVTM, ANQGSEA. J was trimmed by 3 bases and V by 3 bases; bases with no gene match: 7. The CDR3 has 15 residues. CDR3 sequence: CSVDLPSGSYNEQFF. In DNA, the CDR3 is TGCAGCGTTGATCTTCCCAGCGGGAGCTACAATGAGCAGTTCTTC.

The J gene is TRBJ1-6, the V gene TRBV6-5; 9 bases line up with TRBD1. The germline gives CDR1 MNHEY, CDR2 SVGAGI. The CDR3 totals 15 residues. With V trimmed by 7 bases and J by 8 bases, 9 bases remained unmatched. For the CDR3, the DNA is TGTGCCAGCAAGTCCCGGGGGGACAGGGATTCACCCCTCCACTTT. This sequence encodes CASKSRGDRDSPLHF.

This chain connects TRBV4-1 to TRBJ2-3, with TRBD2 as a possible D gene (5 bases). The ends were cut back, 0 bases at V and 0 bases at J, with 10 bases in the middle. This CDR3 has 16 amino acids. Looked up from germline, CDR1 is MGHRA and CDR2 is YSYEKL. The CDR3 spells CASSQDESGSTDTQYF. The DNA of the CDR3 is TGCGCCAGCAGCCAAGATGAGTCGGGGAGCACAGATACGCAGTATTTT.

The chain joins TRBV5-1 to TRBJ2-2; D might be TRBD1 (5 bases). The germline gives CDR1 SGHRS, CDR2 YFSETQ. There are 15 residues in the CDR3. With 1 base removed from V and 3 bases from J, the gap between germline ends came to 10 bases. The CDR3 DNA reads TGCGCCAGCAGCTTGTTCGGACAAGACACCGGGGAGCTGTTTTTT. This translates into CASSLFGQDTGELFF.

The rearrangement joins TRBV14 to TRBJ2-6; D is possibly TRBD2 (6 bases). Germline V CDR1 and CDR2: SGHDN, FVKESK. CDR3 length: 16 amino acids. V was trimmed by 8 bases and J by 4 bases, leaving 18 bases between them. The CDR3 region is CASSRGGLEGANVLTF. As DNA, the CDR3 is TGTGCCAGCTCCCGGGGAGGCTTGGAAGGGGCCAACGTCCTGACTTTC.

The chain has TRBV10-3 and TRBJ1-2; tentative D call: TRBD1 (6 bases). V lost 0 bases and J lost 9, with 14 bases in between. CDR3 length equals 14 residues. CDR1 ENHRY and CDR2 SYGVKD come from the germline V gene. Written as DNA, the CDR3 is TGTGCCATCAGTGAGTCAACAGCCGGGACAAGCTACACCTTC. Its protein is CAISESTAGTSYTF.

The V call is TRBV12-5, the J call TRBJ2-3; 9 nucleotides agree with TRBD1. Germline CDR1 reads LGHNT; CDR2 reads FRNRAP. Germline trimming cut 4 bases from V and 5 bases from J; bases unmatched to any gene: 7. The CDR3 sequence is 15 residues long. The CDR3 nucleotides are TGTGCTAGTGGTTCGCACAGGGGGCTGAAAGATACGCAGTATTTT. Translated, it gives CASGSHRGLKDTQYF.

In its sample, this clone was seen once. The chain is built from TRBV6-5 and TRBJ2-7; 8 nucleotides match TRBD2. The germline gives CDR1 MNHEY, CDR2 SVGAGI. This CDR3 has 14 residues. J lost 4 bases, V lost 2 bases, and 4 bases had no gene match. Here the CDR3 reads CASSYLGTSYEQYF. Written as DNA, the CDR3 is TGTGCCAGCAGTTACCTCGGGACTAGTTACGAGCAGTACTTC.

This chain joins TRBV6-6 and TRBJ2-7, with 8 bases that match TRBD2. CDR3 size: 14 residues. CDR1 is MNHNY and CDR2 is SVGAGI in the germline V gene (reference sequence). After removal of 10 bases from V and 4 bases from J, the junction contained 12 bases not matched to a gene. CDR3 coding DNA: TGTGCCACCCTTAATCGGGAGGGCCGGTACGAGCAGTACTTC. Translation gives CATLNREGRYEQYF.

The chain is built from TRBV28 and TRBJ2-7, with no clear D. This CDR3 region has 12 residues. V lost 3 bases to trimming and J lost 2 bases, with 5 bases between them. Germline loops: CDR1 MDHEN, CDR2 SYDVKM. CDR3 bases: TGTGCCAGCAGTTTCGGCACCTACGAGCAGTACTTC. Residues: CASSFGTYEQYF.